The clone carrying this T cell receptor beta chain was counted a single time. Its antigen is as yet unknown. The record originates from a study of cytomegalovirus exposure and HLA in healthy donors. General study results and limits: As a later analysis revealed, most CMV-associated TCR beta chains appeared HLA-restricted. For most TCR sequences rarity was the rule, although some public TCRs occurred in many donors. A later analysis linked a missense variant in DCLRE1C to the trimming of TCR beta V and J genes. Some TCR beta chains (roughly 160 of them) were listed as cytomegalovirus-associated.

The PCR employed 60 Vbeta primers together with 13 Jbeta primers. Sequenced by immunoSEQ multiplex PCR; TCRdb stores in-frame clones only, minus some. The sample has around 190,000 clones, around 80% seen once. V lost 0 bases and J lost 4; bases outside the gene matches: 19. This CDR3 has 20 amino acids. Germline CDR1 reads LGHNT; CDR2 reads FRNRAP. The sequence was collected from a woman in her twenties or thirties in good health and CMV-seropositive. The sample comprised PBMCs. The V gene is TRBV12-5, the J gene TRBJ1-2, with 8 bases aligning to TRBD1. This chain's CDR3 is CASGLVVGQGPRAAFYGYTF. The CDR3 region has the DNA TGTGCTAGTGGTTTGGTTGTAGGACAGGGACCTCGGGCGGCGTTCTATGGCTACACCTTC.